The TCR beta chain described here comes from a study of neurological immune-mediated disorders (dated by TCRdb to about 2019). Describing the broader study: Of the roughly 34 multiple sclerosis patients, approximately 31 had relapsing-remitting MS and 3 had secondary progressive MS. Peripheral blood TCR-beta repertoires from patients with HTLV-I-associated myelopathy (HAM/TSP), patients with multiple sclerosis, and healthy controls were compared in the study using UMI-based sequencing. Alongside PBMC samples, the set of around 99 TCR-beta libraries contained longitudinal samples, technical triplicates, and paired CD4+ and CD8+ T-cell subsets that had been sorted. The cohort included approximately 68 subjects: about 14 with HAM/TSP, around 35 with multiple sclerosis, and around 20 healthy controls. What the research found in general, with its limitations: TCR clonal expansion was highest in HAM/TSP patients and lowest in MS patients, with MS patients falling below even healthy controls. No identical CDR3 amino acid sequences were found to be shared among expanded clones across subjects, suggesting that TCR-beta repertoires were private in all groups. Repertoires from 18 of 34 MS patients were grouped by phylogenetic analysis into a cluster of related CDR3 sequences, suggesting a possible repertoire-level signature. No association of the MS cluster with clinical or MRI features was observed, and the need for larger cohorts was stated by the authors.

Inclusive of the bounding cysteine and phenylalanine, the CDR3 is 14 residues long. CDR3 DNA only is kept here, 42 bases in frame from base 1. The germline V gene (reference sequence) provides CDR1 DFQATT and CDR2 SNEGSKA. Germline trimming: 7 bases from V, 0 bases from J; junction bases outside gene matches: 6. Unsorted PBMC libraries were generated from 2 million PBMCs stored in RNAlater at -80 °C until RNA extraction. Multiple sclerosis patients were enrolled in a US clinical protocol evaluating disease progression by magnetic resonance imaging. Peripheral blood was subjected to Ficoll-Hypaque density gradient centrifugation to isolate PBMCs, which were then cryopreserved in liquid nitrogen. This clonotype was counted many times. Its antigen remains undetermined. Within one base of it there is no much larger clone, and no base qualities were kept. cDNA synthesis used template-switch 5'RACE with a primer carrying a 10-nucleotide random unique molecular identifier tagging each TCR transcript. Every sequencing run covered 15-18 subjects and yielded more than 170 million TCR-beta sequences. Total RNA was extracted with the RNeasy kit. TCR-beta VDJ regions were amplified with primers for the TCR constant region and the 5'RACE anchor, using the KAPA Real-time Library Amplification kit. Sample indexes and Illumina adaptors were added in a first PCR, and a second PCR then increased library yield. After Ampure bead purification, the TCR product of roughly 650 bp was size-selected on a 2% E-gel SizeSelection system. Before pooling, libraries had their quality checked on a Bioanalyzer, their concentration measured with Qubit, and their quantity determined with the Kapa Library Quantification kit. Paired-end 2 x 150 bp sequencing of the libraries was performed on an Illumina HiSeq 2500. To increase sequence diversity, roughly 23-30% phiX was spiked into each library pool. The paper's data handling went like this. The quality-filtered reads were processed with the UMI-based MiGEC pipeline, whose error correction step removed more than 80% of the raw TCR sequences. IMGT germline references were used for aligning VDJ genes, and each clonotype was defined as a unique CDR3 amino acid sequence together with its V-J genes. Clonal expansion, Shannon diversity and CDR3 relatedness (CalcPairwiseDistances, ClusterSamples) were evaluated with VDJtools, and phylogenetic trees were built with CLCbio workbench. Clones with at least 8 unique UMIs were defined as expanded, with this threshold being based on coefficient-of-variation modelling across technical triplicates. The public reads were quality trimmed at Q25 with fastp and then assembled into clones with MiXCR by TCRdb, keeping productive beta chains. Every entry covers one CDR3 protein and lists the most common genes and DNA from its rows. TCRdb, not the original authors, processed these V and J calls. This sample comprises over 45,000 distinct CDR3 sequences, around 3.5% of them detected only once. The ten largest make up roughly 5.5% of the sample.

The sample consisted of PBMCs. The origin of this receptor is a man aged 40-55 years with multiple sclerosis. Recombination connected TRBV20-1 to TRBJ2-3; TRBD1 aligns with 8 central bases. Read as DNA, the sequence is TGCAGTGTAACAGGGGGAAGTAGCACAGATACGCAGTATTTT. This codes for CSVTGGSSTDTQYF.